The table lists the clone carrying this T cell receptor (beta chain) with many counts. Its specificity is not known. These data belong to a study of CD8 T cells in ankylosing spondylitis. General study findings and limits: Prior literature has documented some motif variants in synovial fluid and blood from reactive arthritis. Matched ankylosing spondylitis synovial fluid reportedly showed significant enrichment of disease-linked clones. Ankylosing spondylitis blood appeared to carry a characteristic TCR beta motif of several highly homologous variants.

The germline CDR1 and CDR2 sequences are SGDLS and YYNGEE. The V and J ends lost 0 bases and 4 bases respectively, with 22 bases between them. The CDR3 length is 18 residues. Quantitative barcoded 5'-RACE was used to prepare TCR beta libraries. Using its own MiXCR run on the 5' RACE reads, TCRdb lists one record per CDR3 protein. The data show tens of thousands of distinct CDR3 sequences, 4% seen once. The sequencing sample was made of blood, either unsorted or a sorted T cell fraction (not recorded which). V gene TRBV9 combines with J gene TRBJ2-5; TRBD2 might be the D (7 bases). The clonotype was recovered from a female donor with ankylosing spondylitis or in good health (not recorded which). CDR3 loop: CASSVGGGLLAGAETQYF. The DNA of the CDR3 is TGTGCCAGCAGCGTAGGCGGGGGCCTCCTCGCAGGTGCAGAGACCCAGTACTTC.